Listed here is a single TCR beta chain. Its recognized antigen is unknown. The input lacks base qualities; no much larger clone sits a single base away. TCRbeta CDR3 regions were amplified from genomic DNA using the immunoSEQ Assay, a bias-controlled multiplex PCR. From the authors' description of their analysis: Nucleated cell counts per sample were estimated from amplification of reference gene primers within the assay. To quantify the absolute abundance of each unique TCRbeta CDR3 rearrangement, sequence reads were collapsed and filtered. For each sample, productive Simpson clonality was calculated as the square root of Simpson's diversity index across productive rearrangements. TCRdb retrieved this table from immuneACCESS and kept in-frame rearrangements only. Not all clones are present; in checked studies, unresolved V genes account for under half, and no reason is known for the remainder. The DNA was the basis for D and trimming; V, J and clone size are from that table. Counted in this sample were more than 400,000 clones; approximately 85% of them appeared once. Roughly 3.2% of the sample belongs to the ten largest clones.

The record originates from a study of blood T cell repertoires in COVID-19 (dated by TCRdb to about 2020). Broadly, across the study: Samples from collaborators originated in the United States, Italy and Spain and spanned both the acute and convalescent phases of COVID-19. The prospective study material was composed of cDNA or gDNA derived from T cells, B-cell-depleted T cells, or PBMCs. Deeply sampled blood TCRbeta repertoires from subjects exposed to, actively infected with, or recovered from COVID-19 were included in the dataset. A freely available public database, intended as a resource for researchers studying the immune response to SARS-CoV-2, is where the repertoires were released. The samples were drawn from two sources: the first 160 participants of the ongoing ImmuneRACE study, and 1,254 subjects contributed by 6 global collaborators. Nearly every sample came with metadata listing a de-identified subject ID, COVID-19 status, age in years and sex. Where HLA class I and class II types were available, the types were taken from metadata supplied by the sample provider, not from assay-based typing. The research as a whole found: How much clinical and demographic metadata was included differed by source and by participant, and the metadata was provided uncurated.

Whole blood was collected in K2EDTA tubes by collaborating institutions according to the institutions' own protocols. For TCRbeta analysis, collaborators shipped samples in one of three forms: frozen whole blood, isolated PBMCs, or DNA extracted from either of those sample types. V is cut back by 5 bases and J by 6 bases, with 16 bases in the junction unmatched. Inclusive of the bounding cysteine and phenylalanine, the CDR3 is 19 residues long. Only the CDR3 DNA is retained, 57 bases long and in frame from the first base. The germline V gene provides CDR1 MNHEY and CDR2 SVGEGT. The clonotype was recovered from a human donor in a cohort sampled during active COVID-19. Sequenced: peripheral blood. The rearrangement joined TRBV6-2 or TRBV6-3 to TRBJ2-2; 12 bases in the junction line up with TRBD2. The CDR3 region: CASSKGLRLAGERSGELFF. The nucleotide sequence reads TGTGCCAGCAGTAAGGGACTGCGACTAGCGGGAGAGAGGTCCGGGGAGCTGTTTTTT.